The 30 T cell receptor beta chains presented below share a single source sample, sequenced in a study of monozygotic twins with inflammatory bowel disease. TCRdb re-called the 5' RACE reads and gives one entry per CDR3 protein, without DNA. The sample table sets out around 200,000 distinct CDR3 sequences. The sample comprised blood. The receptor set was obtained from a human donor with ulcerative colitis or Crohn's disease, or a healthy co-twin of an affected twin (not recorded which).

The CDR3 is CASSLYLYTTEAFF. The rearrangement uses TRBV11-2 and TRBJ1-1. This CDR3 comprises 14 residues. Germline V gives CDR1 SGHAT, CDR2 FQNNGV.

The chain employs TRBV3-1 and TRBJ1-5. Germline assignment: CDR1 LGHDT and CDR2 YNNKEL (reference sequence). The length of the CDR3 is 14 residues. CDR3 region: CASSQDRSYQPQHF.

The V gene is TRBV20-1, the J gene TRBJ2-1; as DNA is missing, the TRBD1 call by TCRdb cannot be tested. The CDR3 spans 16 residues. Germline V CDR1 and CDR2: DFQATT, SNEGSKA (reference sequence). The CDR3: CSAREGTASSYNEQFF.

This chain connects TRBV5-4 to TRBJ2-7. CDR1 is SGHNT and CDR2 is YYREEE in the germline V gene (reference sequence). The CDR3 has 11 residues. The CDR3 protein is CASSLNDEQYF.

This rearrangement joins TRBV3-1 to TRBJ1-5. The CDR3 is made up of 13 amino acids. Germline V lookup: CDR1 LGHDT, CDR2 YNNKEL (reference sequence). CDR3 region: CASARGMDQPQHF.

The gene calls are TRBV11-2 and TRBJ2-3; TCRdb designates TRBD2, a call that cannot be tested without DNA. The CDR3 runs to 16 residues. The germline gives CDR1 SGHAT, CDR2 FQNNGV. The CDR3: CASSPTSGLAGLTQYF. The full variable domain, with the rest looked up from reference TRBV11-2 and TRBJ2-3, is EAGVAQSPRYKIIEKRQSVAFWCNPISGHATLYWYQQILGQGPKLLIQFQNNGVVDDSQLPKDRFSAERLKGVDSTLKIQPAKLEDSAVYLCASSPTSGLAGLTQYFGPGTRLTVL.

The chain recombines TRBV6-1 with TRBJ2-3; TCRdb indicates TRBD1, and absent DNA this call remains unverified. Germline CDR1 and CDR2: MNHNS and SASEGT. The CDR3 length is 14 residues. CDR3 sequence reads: CASSERGAWDTQYF.

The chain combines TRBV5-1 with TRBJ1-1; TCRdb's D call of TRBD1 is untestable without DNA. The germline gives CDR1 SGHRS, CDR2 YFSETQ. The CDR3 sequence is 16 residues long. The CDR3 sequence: CASSLYGGERGTEAFF.

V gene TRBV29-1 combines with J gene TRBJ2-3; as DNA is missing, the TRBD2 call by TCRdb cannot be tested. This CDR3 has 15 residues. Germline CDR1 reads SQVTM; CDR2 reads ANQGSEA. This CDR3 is CSALGLAESTDTQYF.

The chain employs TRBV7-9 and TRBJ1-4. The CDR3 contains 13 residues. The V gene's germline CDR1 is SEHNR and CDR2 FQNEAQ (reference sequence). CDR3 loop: CATQSRASEKLFF.

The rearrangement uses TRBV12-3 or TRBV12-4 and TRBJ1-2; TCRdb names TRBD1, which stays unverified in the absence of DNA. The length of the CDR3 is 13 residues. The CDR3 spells CASSLDDSYGYTF.

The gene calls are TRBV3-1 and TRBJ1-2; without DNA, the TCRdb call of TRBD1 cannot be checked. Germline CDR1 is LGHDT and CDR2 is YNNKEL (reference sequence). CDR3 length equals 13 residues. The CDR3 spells CASSQAEGAGYTF.

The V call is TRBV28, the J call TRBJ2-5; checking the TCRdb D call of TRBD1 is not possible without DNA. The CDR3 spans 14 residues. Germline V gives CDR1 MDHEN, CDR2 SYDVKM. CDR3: CASRLGREQETQYF.

The CDR3 region is CASSELTGSNQPQHF. The gene calls are TRBV6-1 and TRBJ1-5; no DNA is available, so the TRBD1 call from TCRdb remains unchecked. Looked up from germline, CDR1 is MNHNS and CDR2 is SASEGT. This CDR3 comprises 15 residues.

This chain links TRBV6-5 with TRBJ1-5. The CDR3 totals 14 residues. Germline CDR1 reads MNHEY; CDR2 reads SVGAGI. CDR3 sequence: CASSYSIRNQPQHF.

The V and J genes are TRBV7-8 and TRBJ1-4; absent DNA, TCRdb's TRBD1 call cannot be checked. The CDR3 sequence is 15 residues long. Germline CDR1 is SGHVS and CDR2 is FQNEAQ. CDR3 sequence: CASSYPGQGHEKLFF.

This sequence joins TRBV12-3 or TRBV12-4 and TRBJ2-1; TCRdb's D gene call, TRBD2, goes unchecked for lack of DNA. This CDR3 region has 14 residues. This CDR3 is CASSLGLAGNEQFF.

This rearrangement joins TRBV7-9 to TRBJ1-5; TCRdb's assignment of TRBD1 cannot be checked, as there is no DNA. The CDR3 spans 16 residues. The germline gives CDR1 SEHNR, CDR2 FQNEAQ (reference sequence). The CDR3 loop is CASTTPWDRENQPQHF.

CDR3 region: CASSNRGGWTGELFF. The chain combines TRBV3-1 with TRBJ2-2; TCRdb calls TRBD2, which cannot be checked without DNA. In germline, CDR1 is LGHDT, CDR2 YNNKEL (reference sequence). The CDR3 sequence is 15 residues long.

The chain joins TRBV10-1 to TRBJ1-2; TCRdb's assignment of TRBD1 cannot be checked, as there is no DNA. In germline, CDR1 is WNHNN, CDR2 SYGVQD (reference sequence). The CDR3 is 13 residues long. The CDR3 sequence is CASSEQGRYGYTF.

This CDR3 reads CSARDPGANNEQFF. V gene TRBV20-1 combines with J gene TRBJ2-1; TCRdb picks TRBD1, but there is no DNA to check that call. Germline V lookup: CDR1 DFQATT, CDR2 SNEGSKA (reference sequence). The CDR3 extends over 14 amino acids.

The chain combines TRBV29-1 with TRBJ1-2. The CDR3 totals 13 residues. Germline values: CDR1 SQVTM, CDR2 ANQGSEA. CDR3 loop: CSAPGPTNYGYTF.

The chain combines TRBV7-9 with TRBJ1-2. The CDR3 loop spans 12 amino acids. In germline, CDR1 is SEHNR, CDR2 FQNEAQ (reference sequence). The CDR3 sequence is CASSLAGQNSWF.

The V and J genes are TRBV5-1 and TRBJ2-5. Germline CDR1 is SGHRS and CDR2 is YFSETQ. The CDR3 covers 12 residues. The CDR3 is CASRLDQETQYF. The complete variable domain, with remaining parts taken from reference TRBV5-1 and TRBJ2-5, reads KAGVTQTPRYLIKTRGQQVTLSCSPISGHRSVSWYQQTPGQGLQFLFEYFSETQRNKGNFPGRFSGRQFSNSRSEMNVSTLELGDSALYLCASRLDQETQYFGPGTRLLVL.

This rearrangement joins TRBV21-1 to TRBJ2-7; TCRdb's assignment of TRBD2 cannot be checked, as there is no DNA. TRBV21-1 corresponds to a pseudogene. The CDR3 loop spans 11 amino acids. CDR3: CASSTSGEQYF.

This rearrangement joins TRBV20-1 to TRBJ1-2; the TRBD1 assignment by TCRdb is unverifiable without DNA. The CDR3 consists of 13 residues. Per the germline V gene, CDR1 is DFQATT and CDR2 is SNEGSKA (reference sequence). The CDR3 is CRGGQDRGGGYTF.

CDR3 residues: CSARLTSTDTQYF. This chain links TRBV20-1 with TRBJ2-3. This CDR3 spans 13 amino acids. Germline values: CDR1 DFQATT, CDR2 SNEGSKA (reference sequence).

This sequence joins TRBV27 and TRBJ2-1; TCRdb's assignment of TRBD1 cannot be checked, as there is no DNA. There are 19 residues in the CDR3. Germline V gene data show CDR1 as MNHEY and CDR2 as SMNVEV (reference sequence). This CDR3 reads CASAGSSVPRERVYNEQFF.

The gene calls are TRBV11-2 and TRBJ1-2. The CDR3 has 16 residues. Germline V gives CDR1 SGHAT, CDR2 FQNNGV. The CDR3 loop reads CASSLGWPILNYGYTF.

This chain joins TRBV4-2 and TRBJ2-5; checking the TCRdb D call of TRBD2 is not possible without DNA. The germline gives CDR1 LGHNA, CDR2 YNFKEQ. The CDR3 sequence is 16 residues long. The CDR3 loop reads CASSQASGGVKETQYF.